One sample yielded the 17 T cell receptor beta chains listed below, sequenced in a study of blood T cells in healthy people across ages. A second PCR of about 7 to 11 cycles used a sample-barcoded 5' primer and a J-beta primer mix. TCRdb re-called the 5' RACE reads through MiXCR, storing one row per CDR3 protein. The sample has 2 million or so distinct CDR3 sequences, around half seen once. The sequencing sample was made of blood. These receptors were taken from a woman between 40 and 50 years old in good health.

The CDR3 bases are TGTGCCAGCAGTCTCGGACAGGATCATGGCTACACCTTC. Its protein product is CASSLGQDHGYTF. The V call is TRBV27, the J call TRBJ1-2; 7 bases are shared with TRBD1. This CDR3 region has 13 residues. Germline CDR1 reads MNHEY; CDR2 reads SMNVEV (reference sequence). J gave up 6 bases and V 5 bases, and 6 bases lay outside the gene matches.

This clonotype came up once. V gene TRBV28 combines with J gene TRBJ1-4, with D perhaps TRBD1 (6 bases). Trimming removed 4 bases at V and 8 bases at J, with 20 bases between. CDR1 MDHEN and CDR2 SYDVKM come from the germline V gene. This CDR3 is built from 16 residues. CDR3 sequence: CASSSSLRGGGEKLFF. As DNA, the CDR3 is TGTGCCAGCAGTTCTTCCCTCAGGGGAGGTGGGGAAAAACTGTTTTTT.

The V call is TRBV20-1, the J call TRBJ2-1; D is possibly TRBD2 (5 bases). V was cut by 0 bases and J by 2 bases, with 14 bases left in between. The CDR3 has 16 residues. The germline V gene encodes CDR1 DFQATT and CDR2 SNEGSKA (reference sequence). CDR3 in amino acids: CSARDNRGWTYNEQFF. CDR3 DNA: TGCAGTGCTAGAGATAATCGGGGATGGACCTACAATGAGCAGTTCTTC.

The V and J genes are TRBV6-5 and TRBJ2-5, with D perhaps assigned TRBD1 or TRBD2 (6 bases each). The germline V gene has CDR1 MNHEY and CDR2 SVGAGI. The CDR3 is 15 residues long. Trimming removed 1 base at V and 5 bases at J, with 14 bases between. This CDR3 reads CASSYFSGAGETQYF. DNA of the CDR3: TGTGCCAGCAGTTACTTCTCGGGGGCGGGGGAGACCCAGTACTTC.

The CDR3 loop is CASSPGLMETEAFF. DNA for the CDR3: TGCGCCAGCAGCCCCGGACTGATGGAGACTGAAGCTTTCTTT. The chain is built from TRBV5-1 and TRBJ1-1; D is ambiguous. The germline V gene has CDR1 SGHRS and CDR2 YFSETQ. Trimming stripped 4 bases from V and 5 bases from J, with 15 bases between. The CDR3 totals 14 residues.

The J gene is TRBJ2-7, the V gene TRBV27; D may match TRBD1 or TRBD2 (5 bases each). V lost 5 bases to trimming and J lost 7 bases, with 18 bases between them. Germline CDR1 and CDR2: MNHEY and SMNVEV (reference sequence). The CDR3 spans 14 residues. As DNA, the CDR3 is TGTGCCAGCAGTCCAGACTGGGGGTTACGGGAGCAGTACTTC. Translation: CASSPDWGLREQYF.

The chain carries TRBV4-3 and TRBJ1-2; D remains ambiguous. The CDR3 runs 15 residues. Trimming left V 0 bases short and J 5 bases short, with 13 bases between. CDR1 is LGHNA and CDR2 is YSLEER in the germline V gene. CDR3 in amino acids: CASSQDDGLRYGYTF. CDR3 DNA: TGCGCCAGCAGCCAAGATGACGGACTGCGATATGGCTACACCTTC.

The CDR3 DNA sequence: TGTGCCAGCAGCCAAGGACGGGGTAGGTCCTACAATGAGCAGTTCTTC. As protein: CASSQGRGRSYNEQFF. The chain joins TRBV3-1 to TRBJ2-1; a possible D gene is TRBD2 (5 bases). The CDR3 contains 16 residues. V lost 1 base and J 1 base, leaving 11 bases between the germline ends. From germline, CDR1 is LGHDT and CDR2 YNNKEL (reference sequence).

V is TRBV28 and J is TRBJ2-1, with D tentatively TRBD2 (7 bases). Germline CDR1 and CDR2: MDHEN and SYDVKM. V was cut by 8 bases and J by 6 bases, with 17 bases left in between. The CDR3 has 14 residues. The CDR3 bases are TGTGCCAGCCGAGGGGGACTACCTATCAATGAGCAGTTCTTC. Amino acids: CASRGGLPINEQFF.

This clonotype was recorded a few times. The CDR3 DNA is TGTGCCAGCAGCTTAAGGGGCAGCCCTAAGTACGAGCAGTACTTC. Translation gives CASSLRGSPKYEQYF. V and J are TRBV7-9 and TRBJ2-7; the D gene is possibly TRBD1 (5 bases). The CDR3 spans 15 residues. Trimming took off 2 bases at V and 4 bases at J, with 15 bases between the two ends. Germline V gives CDR1 SEHNR, CDR2 FQNEAQ (reference sequence).

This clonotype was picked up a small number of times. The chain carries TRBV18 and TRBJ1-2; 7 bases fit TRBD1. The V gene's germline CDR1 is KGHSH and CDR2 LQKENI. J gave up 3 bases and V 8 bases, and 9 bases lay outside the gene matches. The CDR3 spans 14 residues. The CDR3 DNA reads TGTGCCAGCAGCCCCAGCCAGGGGGACTATGGCTACACCTTC. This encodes CASSPSQGDYGYTF. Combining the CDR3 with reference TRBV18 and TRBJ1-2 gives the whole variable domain NAGVMQNPRHLVRRRGQEARLRCSPMKGHSHVYWYRQLPEEGLKFMVYLQKENIIDESGMPKERFSAEFPKEGPSILRIQQVVRGDSAAYFCASSPSQGDYGYTFGSGTRLTVV.

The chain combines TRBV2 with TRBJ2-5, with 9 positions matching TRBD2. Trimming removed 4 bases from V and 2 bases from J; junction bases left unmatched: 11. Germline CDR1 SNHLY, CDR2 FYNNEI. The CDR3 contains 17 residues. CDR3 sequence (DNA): TGTGCCAGCAGTGCACCCCGGAGCGGGGGGTCACAAGAGACCCAGTACTTC. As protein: CASSAPRSGGSQETQYF.

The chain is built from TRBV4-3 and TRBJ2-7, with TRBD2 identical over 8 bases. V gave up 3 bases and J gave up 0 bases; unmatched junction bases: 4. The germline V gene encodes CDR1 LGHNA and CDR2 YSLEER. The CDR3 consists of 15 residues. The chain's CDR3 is CASSHGAGDSYEQYF. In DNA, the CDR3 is TGCGCCAGCAGCCACGGAGCGGGGGACTCCTACGAGCAGTACTTC.

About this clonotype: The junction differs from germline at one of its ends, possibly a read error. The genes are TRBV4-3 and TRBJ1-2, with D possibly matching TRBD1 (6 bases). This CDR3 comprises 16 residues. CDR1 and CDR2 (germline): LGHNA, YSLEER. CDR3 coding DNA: TGCGCCAGCAGCCAGGAGCAGGGGATGTCGGGCTATGGCTGCACCTTC. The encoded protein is CASSQEQGMSGYGCTF.

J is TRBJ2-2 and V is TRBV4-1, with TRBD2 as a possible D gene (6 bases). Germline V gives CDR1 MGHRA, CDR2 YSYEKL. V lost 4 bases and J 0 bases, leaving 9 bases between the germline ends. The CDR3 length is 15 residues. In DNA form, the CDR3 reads TGCGCCAGCAGCCTGGGACTTTCGAACACCGGGGAGCTGTTTTTT. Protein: CASSLGLSNTGELFF.

The CDR3 DNA follows: TGTGCCAGCAATTCAGGGGCCAGCAATCAGCCCCAGCATTTT. Residues: CASNSGASNQPQHF. This rearrangement joins TRBV9 to TRBJ1-5, with D possibly being TRBD1 (6 bases). From germline, CDR1 is SGDLS and CDR2 YYNGEE. The CDR3 has 14 amino acids. Trimming cost V 6 bases and J 1 base, with 11 bases left between them.

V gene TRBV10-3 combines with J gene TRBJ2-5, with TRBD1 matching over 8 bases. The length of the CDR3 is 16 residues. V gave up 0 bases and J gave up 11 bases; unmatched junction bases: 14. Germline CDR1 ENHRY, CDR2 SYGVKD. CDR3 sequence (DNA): TGTGCCATCAGTGAGTCTGCAGGGGGCACATATAATGAGCAGTACTTC. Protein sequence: CAISESAGGTYNEQYF.